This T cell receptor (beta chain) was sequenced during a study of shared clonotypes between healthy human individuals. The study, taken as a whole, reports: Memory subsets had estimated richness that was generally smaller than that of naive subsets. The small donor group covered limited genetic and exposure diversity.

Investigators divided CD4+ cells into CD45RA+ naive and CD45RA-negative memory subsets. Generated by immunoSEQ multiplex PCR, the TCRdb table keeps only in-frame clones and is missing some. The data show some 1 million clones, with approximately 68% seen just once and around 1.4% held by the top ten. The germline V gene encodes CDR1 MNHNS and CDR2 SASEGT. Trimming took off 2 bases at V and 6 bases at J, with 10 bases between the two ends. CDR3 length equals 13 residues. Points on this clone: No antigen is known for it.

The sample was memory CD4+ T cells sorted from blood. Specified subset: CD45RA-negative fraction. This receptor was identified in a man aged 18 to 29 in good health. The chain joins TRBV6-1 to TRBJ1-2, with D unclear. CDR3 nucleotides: TGTGCCAGCAGTGAACTGCAGGTCAATGGCTACACCTTC. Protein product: CASSELQVNGYTF.